A selection of T cell receptor beta chains follows, all from one sample in a study of cytomegalovirus exposure and HLA in healthy donors. The protocol was immunoSEQ multiplex PCR, while the TCRdb copy is restricted to in-frame clones and leaves out a portion. The sample has about 130,000 clones, roughly 79% seen once. The sample consisted of PBMCs. The receptors originated from a boy aged 2 to 9 in good health and CMV-seronegative. Both conserved end residues are trimmed from each CDR3. The size entry is marked missing in some rows and otherwise reads once, few, many or a size class.

CDR3aa,v_gene,abundance
ASSHSMGGLGTGELF,TRBV4-1,-
ASSVRDSSYNEQF,TRBV6-5,-
ASSQELRARTNEKLF,TRBV4-3,-
SVEDLDRVH,TRBV29-1,-
ASSFPPDRFEKNNEQF,TRBV11-2,once
ASSQDPSVEQF,TRBV4-2,-
ASSWDTNTEAF,TRBV19,-
ASSLEGADGDTIY,TRBV5-1,-
ASSPLAGATNEKLF,TRBV9,-
ASSQAGTSGRIHNEQF,TRBV4-1,-
ASSGQGGTEAF,TRBV2,-
ASSLPGGGETQY,TRBV5-5,-
ASSVVAGSYQETQY,TRBV9,-
ASRPTGEGDQPQH,TRBV6-5,-
ASSHSGHTYGYT,TRBV18,-
ASSTLTGGSYEQY,TRBV6-1,-
ASSLGTGANYGYT,TRBV19,-
ASSIDLTGYYGYT,TRBV19,-
ASVGLHHEQY,TRBV12-5,-
ASTSKGGRSNQPQH,TRBV19,-
ASSLVAGEMGETQY,TRBV5-4,-